Each of the 19 T cell receptor beta chains below was sequenced from the same sample in a study of T cell repertoires in ileal Crohn's disease. Indicated time point: neoterminal ileum biopsy at postoperative endoscopy, about 6 months after surgery. Profiled with immunoSEQ multiplex PCR; TCRdb holds only in-frame clones, not every one. The sample lists a few thousand clones, 55% to 75% occurring once. Material for sequencing was ileal tissue. These receptors all come from an adult with Crohn's disease.

The genes are TRBV9 and TRBJ1-2, with D unclear. Germline CDR1 is SGDLS and CDR2 is YYNGEE. The CDR3 is 15 amino acids. V lost 4 bases, J lost 4 bases, and 17 bases lay in between. This CDR3 reads CASSPQSDLSYGYTF. CDR3 nucleotides: TGTGCCAGCAGCCCCCAGTCCGACTTATCCTATGGCTACACCTTC.

A word on this clone: Relative to the germline gene, one junction end is altered; a read error may explain this. The CDR3 here is CATSRAASGGQKTQYF. In nucleotides, the CDR3 is TGTGCCACCAGCAGAGCGGCTAGCGGGGGCCAAAAGACCCAGTACTTC. The rearrangement uses TRBV15 and TRBJ2-5; TRBD2 aligns across 10 bases. The CDR3 totals 16 residues. Germline V CDR1 and CDR2: LNHNV, YYDKDF (reference sequence).

This chain joins TRBV7-3 and TRBJ1-2, with 9 bases lining up with TRBD1. The CDR3 spans 15 residues. Trimming at V came to 3 bases and at J to 11 bases, leaving 13 bases not matched to a gene. CDR1 is SGHTA and CDR2 is FQGTGA in the germline V gene. The DNA for the CDR3 is TGTGCCAGCAGCTTGACGAAGGGACAGGGTGTGGGTTACACCTTC. Protein sequence: CASSLTKGQGVGYTF.

V is TRBV5-1 and J is TRBJ2-2, with 8 bases matching TRBD1. CDR1 is SGHRS, CDR2 YFSETQ, per germline. V gave up 4 bases and J gave up 4 bases; unmatched junction bases: 9. The CDR3 has 16 residues. This CDR3 is CASSPLGTGLTGELFF. The CDR3 region has the DNA TGCGCCAGCAGCCCCTTAGGGACAGGCCTCACCGGGGAGCTGTTTTTT.

V is TRBV6-1 and J is TRBJ2-7; 9 bases line up with TRBD1. Germline lookup yields CDR1 MNHNS and CDR2 SASEGT. The CDR3 length is 15 residues. J gave up 0 bases and V 4 bases, and 4 bases lay outside the gene matches. CDR3 sequence: CASSAVQGASYEQYF. In DNA form, the CDR3 reads TGTGCCAGCAGTGCCGTACAGGGGGCCTCCTACGAGCAGTACTTC.

The rearrangement uses TRBV4-3 and TRBJ1-2; 7 positions agree with TRBD1. Looked up from germline, CDR1 is LGHNA and CDR2 is YSLEER. Trimming took 1 base from V and 4 from J; bases not matched to a gene: 6. The CDR3 totals 15 residues. DNA of the CDR3: TGCGCCAGCAGCCAAGGAACAGGGGATCCCTATGGCTACACCTTC. Translated, it gives CASSQGTGDPYGYTF.

The chain combines TRBV6-4 with TRBJ2-5, with 13 nucleotides matching TRBD2. The CDR3 totals 15 residues. Trimming removed 3 bases from V and 5 bases from J; junction bases left unmatched: 3. Per germline, CDR1 MRHNA and CDR2 SNTAGT. The CDR3 spells CASSELAGGLETQYF. The CDR3 DNA reads TGTGCCAGCAGTGAACTAGCGGGGGGGCTGGAGACCCAGTACTTC.

Worth noting for this clone: The likely explanation is a read error, given a far larger clone one base away. The chain recombines TRBV29-1 with TRBJ1-1, with 7 bases lining up with TRBD1. The germline V gene encodes CDR1 SQVTM and CDR2 ANQGSEA. The CDR3 contains 13 residues. CDR3 bases: TGCAGCGCTAGAGGGACAGAGAACGCTGAAGCTTTCTTT. This sequence encodes CSARGTENAEAFF.

The chain carries TRBV7-8 and TRBJ2-3; 7 bases are shared with TRBD2. The CDR3 runs to 16 residues. CDR1 is SGHVS and CDR2 is FQNEAQ in the germline V gene. The junction had 13 bases not matched to a gene; V was cut back by 5 bases and J by 5 bases. In DNA form, the CDR3 reads TGTGCCAGCAGCCCAAGGCCGGCGGGAGCGGGAGATACGCAGTATTTT. As protein: CASSPRPAGAGDTQYF.

The rearrangement uses TRBV27 and TRBJ2-3; maybe TRBD2 (6 bases). V was trimmed by 5 bases and J by 6 bases, leaving 12 bases between them. CDR1 MNHEY and CDR2 SMNVEV come from the germline V gene (reference sequence). The CDR3 loop spans 13 amino acids. CDR3 DNA sequence: TGTGCCAGCAGTCCCAATGGGAGGGATACGCAGTATTTT. It codes for CASSPNGRDTQYF.

The chain links TRBV28 to TRBJ1-1, with 11 bases identical to TRBD1. The CDR3 sequence is 14 residues long. Germline V gene lookup returns CDR1 MDHEN and CDR2 SYDVKM. Trimming took 5 bases from V and 3 from J; bases not matched to a gene: 2. For the CDR3, the DNA is TGTGCCAGCAGTCCGGGACAGGGGGACACTGAAGCTTTCTTT. Protein product: CASSPGQGDTEAFF.

This clone was picked up one time. The V gene is TRBV2, the J gene TRBJ2-3, with 9 bases matching TRBD1. Germline loops: CDR1 SNHLY, CDR2 FYNNEI. The CDR3 spans 16 residues. Trimming removed 3 bases from V and 5 bases from J; junction bases left unmatched: 9. The CDR3 DNA follows: TGTGCCAGCAGTGACGAGACAGGGGGGATTTTAGATACGCAGTATTTT. The encoded protein is CASSDETGGILDTQYF.

The genes are TRBV6-6 and TRBJ1-3; no firm D call. V lost 1 base to trimming and J lost 0 bases, with 10 bases between them. In germline, CDR1 is MNHNY, CDR2 SVGAGI (reference sequence). This CDR3 spans 16 amino acids. CDR3 region: CASSYFRPNSGNTIYF. In DNA form, the CDR3 reads TGTGCCAGCAGTTACTTCCGTCCTAACTCTGGAAACACCATATATTTT.

This clone was observed a few times. The chain joins TRBV6-6 to TRBJ2-3; weak D call: TRBD2 (6 bases). V lost 8 bases, J lost 4 bases, and 19 bases lay in between. The CDR3 is 15 amino acids. Germline lookup yields CDR1 MNHNY and CDR2 SVGAGI (reference sequence). CDR3 region: CASPPAGGWPDTQYF. The CDR3 DNA sequence: TGTGCCAGCCCACCCGCCGGGGGTTGGCCAGATACGCAGTATTTT.

The V gene is TRBV18, the J gene TRBJ2-7, with D possibly matching TRBD2 (5 bases). V was shortened by 3 bases and J by 5 bases, with 14 bases between the two germline ends. The CDR3 sequence is 14 residues long. The germline gives CDR1 KGHSH, CDR2 LQKENI. The CDR3 DNA is TGTGCCAGCTCACCGGTGGCGGAGGAGGACGAGCAGTACTTC. Translation: CASSPVAEEDEQYF.

This clone was counted between two and nine times. Other DNA sequences in this specimen translate into the identical CDR3. The CDR3 protein is CASTRTGPNYGYTF. Here the CDR3 DNA reads TGTGCCAGCACTAGGACAGGGCCAAACTATGGCTACACCTTC. The chain links TRBV6-1 to TRBJ1-2; TRBD1 matches 8 bases. This CDR3 has 14 amino acids. The trim removed 7 bases at V and 2 bases at J, leaving 6 bases unmatched. CDR1 MNHNS and CDR2 SASEGT come from the germline V gene.

J is TRBJ1-2 and V is TRBV19; D not resolved. CDR1 and CDR2 from the germline V gene are LNHDA and SQIVND (reference sequence). Trimming stripped 2 bases from V and 4 bases from J, with 8 bases between. The CDR3 sequence is 13 residues long. DNA of the CDR3: TGTGCCAGTAGTATATCCTTGGCCTATGGCTACACCTTC. Translated, it gives CASSISLAYGYTF.

There are a few counts of this clone. This chain links TRBV11-2 with TRBJ2-7, with D possibly being TRBD2 (5 bases). The V gene's germline CDR1 is SGHAT and CDR2 FQNNGV. Trimming left V 3 bases short and J 2 bases short, with 11 bases between. The CDR3 is 14 amino acids. CDR3 sequence (DNA): TGTGCCAGCAGCTTCTCCAGCGGACCCTACGAGCAGTACTTC. Translating gives CASSFSSGPYEQYF.

J is TRBJ2-5 and V is TRBV12-1; TRBD1 was called by the table and not checked on the DNA. The better agreement between TRBJ2-7 and the DNA end casts doubt on the J call. TRBV12-1 is tagged as a pseudogene. CDR3 length equals 16 residues. Here the CDR3 DNA reads TGTGCCAGCAGCCTAGACTCCGGGACAGGGTCCTACGAGCAGTACTTC. It specifies CASSLDSGTGSYEQYF.